Below, one T cell receptor (beta chain) is given with its context. What it binds is unknown. These data are taken from a study of T-cell memory formation after mild COVID-19. Across the whole study: Largely, TCR clusters stayed within a single donor. Whole-study results and caveats: Pre-infection memory carried some responding clones, suggesting that cross-reactive memory joined.

TCRdb itself ran the 5' RACE reads through MiXCR, one entry per CDR3 protein. The sample gives about 270,000 distinct CDR3 sequences, roughly 17% of which show up once; 23% is in the top ten. Germline V CDR1 and CDR2: SGDLS, YYNGEE. This CDR3 is 15 amino acids long. The V end lost 4 bases, the J end lost 1 base, and 11 bases lay between the germline ends. The J gene is TRBJ2-2, the V gene TRBV9; the D is unclear. The source is a man between 18 and 35 years old who had mild COVID-19 (a few samples of this study predate the infection). Cell type and time point are not known. Input material: PBMCs or a T cell subset sorted from them (not recorded which). The CDR3 DNA is TGTGCCAGCAGCAAAGACCACCAGAACACCGGGGAGCTGTTTTTT. Its protein product is CASSKDHQNTGELFF.